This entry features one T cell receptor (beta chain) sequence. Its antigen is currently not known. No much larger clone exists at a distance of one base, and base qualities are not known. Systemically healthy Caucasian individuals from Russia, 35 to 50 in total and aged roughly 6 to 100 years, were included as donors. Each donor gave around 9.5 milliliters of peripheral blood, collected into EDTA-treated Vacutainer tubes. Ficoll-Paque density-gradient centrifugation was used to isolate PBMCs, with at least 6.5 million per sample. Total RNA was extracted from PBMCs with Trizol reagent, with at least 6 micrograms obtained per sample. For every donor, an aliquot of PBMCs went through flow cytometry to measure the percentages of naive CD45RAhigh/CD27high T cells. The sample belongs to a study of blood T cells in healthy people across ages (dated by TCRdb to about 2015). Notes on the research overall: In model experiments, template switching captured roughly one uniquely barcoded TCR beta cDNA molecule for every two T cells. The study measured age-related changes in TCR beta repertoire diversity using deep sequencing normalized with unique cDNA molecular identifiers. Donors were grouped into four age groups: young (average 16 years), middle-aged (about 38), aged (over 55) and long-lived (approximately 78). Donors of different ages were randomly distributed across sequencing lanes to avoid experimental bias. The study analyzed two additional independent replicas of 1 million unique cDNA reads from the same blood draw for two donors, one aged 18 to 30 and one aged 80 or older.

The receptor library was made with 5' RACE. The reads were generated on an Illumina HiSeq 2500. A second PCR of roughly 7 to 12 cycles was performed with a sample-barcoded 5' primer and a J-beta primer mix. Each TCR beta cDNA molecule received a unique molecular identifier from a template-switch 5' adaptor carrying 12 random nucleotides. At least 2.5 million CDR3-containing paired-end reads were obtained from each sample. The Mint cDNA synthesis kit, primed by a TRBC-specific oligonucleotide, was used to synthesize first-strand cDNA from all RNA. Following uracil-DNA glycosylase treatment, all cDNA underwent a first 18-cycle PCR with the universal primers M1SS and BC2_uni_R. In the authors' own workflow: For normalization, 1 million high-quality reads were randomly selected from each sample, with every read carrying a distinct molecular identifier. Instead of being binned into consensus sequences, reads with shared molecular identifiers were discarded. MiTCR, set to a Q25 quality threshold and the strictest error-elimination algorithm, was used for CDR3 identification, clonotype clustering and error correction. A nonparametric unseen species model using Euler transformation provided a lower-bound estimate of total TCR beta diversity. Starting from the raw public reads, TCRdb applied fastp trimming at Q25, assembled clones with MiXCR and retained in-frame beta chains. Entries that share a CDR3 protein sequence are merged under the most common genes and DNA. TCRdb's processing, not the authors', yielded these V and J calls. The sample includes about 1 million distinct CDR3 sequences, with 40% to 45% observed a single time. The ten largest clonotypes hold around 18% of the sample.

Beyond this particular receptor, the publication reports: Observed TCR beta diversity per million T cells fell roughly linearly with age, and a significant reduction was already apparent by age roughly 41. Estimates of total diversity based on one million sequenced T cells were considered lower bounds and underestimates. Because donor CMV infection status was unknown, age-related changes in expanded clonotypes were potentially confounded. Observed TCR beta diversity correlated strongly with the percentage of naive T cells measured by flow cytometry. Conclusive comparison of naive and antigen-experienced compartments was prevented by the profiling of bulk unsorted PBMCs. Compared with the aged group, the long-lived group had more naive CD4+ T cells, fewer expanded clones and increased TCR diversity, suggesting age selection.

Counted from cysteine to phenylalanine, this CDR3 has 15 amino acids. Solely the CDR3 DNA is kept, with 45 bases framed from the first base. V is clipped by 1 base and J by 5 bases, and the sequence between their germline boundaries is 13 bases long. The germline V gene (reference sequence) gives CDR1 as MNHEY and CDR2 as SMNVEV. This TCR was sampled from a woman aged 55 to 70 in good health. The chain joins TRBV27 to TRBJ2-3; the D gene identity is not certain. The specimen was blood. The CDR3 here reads CASSLWAGAIDTQYF. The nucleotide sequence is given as TGTGCCAGCAGTTTATGGGCTGGAGCAATAGATACGCAGTATTTT.